Shown below are 5 T cell receptor beta chains from a single sample sequenced in a study of shared clonotypes between healthy human individuals (dated by TCRdb to about 2020). Library preparation employed the immunoSEQ multiplex PCR assay. This is the immuneACCESS table as TCRdb keeps it, with only in-frame sequences that have V and J called. A part of the clones is gone; compared with another copy, unresolved V genes explain less than half, and the rest is unexplained. This sample gives about 2.4 million clones in total; roughly nine tenths of them show up just once. Under 0.15% of the sample is in the top ten clones. Sequenced input: naive CD4+ T cells sorted from blood. Taken with the paper, the label for cell subset or site translates to: CD45RA+ positively selected. The source of these receptors is a man between 18 and 29 years old in good health.

The chain employs TRBV6-6 and TRBJ2-1; TRBD2 matches at 11 bases. The ends lost 0 bases at V and 6 bases at J; junction bases unmatched: 4. The CDR3 is 16 residues long. Germline V gene lookup returns CDR1 MNHNY and CDR2 SVGAGI (reference sequence). In nucleotides, the CDR3 is TGTGCCAGCAGTTACTCCCCCACTAGCGGGGGCAATGAGCAGTTCTTC. Its protein product is CASSYSPTSGGNEQFF.

The chain links TRBV11-2 to TRBJ2-1; 8 bases align to TRBD1. Germline V gives CDR1 SGHAT, CDR2 FQNNGV. V lost 7 bases to trimming and J lost 7 bases; unmatched junction nucleotides: 12. This CDR3 contains 15 residues. This CDR3 reads CASTPEPGGWNEQFF. For the CDR3, the DNA is TGTGCCAGCACCCCAGAACCAGGGGGCTGGAATGAGCAGTTCTTC.

CDR3 nucleotide sequence: TGTGCCAGCAGCTTAGAATGGTTTGGGCGAACTGAAGCTTTCTTT. Translated: CASSLEWFGRTEAFF. J is TRBJ1-1 and V is TRBV7-9, with D uncertain. Germline values: CDR1 SEHNR, CDR2 FQNEAQ (reference sequence). The V and J ends lost 1 base and 5 bases respectively, with 14 bases between them. This CDR3 has 15 residues.

The V and J genes are TRBV10-3 and TRBJ2-3; possibly TRBD2 for D (5 bases). V lost 7 bases and J lost 0, with 11 bases in between. Germline V gene data show CDR1 as ENHRY and CDR2 as SYGVKD. The CDR3 is 14 amino acids. Here the CDR3 DNA reads TGTGCCATCAAAGCGGACCCAAGCACAGATACGCAGTATTTT. This translates into CAIKADPSTDTQYF.

To note about this clone: Given a much more abundant clone one base away, this may be a read error. The chain couples TRBV2 to TRBJ1-1, with D perhaps TRBD1 (5 bases). V was trimmed by 6 bases and J by 1 base, leaving 9 bases between them. CDR1 and CDR2 (germline): SNHLY, FYNNEI. This CDR3 is 13 amino acids long. The CDR3 is CASSLQENTEAFF. The CDR3, as DNA: TGTGCCAGCAGCCTACAGGAGAACACTGAAGCTTTCTTT.